This T cell receptor beta chain comes out of a study of blood T cell repertoires in COVID-19. Study details: Acute and convalescent COVID-19 specimens originated in the United States, Italy and Spain.

Original data processing: Quantification of nucleated cells was approximated via reference gene primer amplification. Clones were sequenced by immunoSEQ multiplex PCR, and TCRdb holds only the in-frame ones, with some missing. The DNA gave D and trimming, while V, J and clone size come from that table. The sample carries some 80,000 clones, about 76% recorded once. V shed 7 bases, J shed 8 bases, and the junction held 19 bases outside the gene matches. The CDR3 extends over 17 amino acids. Germline CDR1 is SNHLY and CDR2 is FYNNEI. Material for sequencing was peripheral blood. The chain employs TRBV2 and TRBJ1-4; the match to TRBD1 covers 7 bases. This clonotype was obtained from a woman aged 80 or over with active or convalescent COVID-19. CDR3 DNA sequence: TGTGCCAGCATGGGATGGGGAAACAGGGGAGTCGGCGAAAAACTGTTTTTT. This gives the protein CASMGWGNRGVGEKLFF.